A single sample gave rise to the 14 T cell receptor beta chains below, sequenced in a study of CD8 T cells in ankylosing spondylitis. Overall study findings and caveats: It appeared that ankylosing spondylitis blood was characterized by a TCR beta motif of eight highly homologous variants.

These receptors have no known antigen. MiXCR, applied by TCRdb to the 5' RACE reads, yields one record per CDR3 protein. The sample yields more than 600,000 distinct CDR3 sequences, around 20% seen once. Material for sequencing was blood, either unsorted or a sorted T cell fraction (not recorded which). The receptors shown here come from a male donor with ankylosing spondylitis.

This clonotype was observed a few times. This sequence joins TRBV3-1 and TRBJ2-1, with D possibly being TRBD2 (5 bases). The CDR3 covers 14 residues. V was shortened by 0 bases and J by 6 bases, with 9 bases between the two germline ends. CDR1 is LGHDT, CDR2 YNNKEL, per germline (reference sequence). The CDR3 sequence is CASSQDLAPNEQFF. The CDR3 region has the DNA TGTGCCAGCAGCCAAGATCTAGCCCCCAATGAGCAGTTCTTC.

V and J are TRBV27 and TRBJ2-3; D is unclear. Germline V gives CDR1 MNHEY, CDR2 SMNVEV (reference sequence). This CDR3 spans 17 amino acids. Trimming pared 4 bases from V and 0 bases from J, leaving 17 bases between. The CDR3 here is CASSSSPLRLSTDTQYF. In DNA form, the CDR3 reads TGTGCCAGCAGTTCCTCCCCCTTGAGGCTCAGCACAGATACGCAGTATTTT.

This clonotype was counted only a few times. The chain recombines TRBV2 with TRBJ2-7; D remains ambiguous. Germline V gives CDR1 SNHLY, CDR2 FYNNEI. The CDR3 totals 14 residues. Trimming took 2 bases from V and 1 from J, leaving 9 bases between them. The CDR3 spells CASSESTLSYEQYF. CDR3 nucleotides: TGTGCCAGCAGTGAATCGACGCTGTCCTACGAGCAGTACTTC.

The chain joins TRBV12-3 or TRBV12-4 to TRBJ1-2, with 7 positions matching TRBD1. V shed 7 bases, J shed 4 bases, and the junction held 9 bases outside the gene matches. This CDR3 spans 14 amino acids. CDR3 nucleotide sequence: TGTGCCAGCACCTTAACAGGGGTTCGCTATGGCTACACCTTC. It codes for CASTLTGVRYGYTF.

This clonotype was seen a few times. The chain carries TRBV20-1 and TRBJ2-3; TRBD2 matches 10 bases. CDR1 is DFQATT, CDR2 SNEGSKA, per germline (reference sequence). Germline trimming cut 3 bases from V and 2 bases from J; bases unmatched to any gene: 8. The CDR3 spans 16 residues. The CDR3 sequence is CSASHRTSGDTDTQYF. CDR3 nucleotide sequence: TGCAGTGCTAGCCACAGGACTAGCGGAGACACAGATACGCAGTATTTT.

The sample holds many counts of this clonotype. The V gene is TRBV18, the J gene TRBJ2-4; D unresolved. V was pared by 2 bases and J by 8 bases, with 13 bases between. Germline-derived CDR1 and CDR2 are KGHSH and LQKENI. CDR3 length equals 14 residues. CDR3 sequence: CASSPYMTTDIQYF. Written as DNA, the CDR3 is TGTGCCAGCTCACCATATATGACAACTGACATTCAGTACTTC.

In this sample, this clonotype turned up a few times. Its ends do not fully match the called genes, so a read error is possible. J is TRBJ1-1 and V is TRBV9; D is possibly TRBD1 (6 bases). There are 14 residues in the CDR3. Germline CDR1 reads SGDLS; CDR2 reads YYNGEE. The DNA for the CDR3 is TGTGCCAGCACCGTAGGGGGGAGGAACACTGAAGCTTTCTTT. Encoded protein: CASTVGGRNTEAFF. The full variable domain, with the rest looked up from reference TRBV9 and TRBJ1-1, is DSGVTQTPKHLITATGQRVTLRCSPRSGDLSVYWYQQSLDQGLQFLIQYYNGEERAKGNILERFSAQQFPDLHSELNLSSLELGDSALYFCASTVGGRNTEAFFGQGTRLTVV.

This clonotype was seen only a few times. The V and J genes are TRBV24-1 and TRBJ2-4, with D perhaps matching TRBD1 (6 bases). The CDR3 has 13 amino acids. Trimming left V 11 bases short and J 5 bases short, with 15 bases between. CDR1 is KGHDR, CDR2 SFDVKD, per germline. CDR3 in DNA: TGTGCCATCGGCCCCGGGACACAAAACATTCAGTACTTC. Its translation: CAIGPGTQNIQYF.

This CDR3 is CAISELERGAEQYF. In DNA, the CDR3 is TGTGCCATCAGTGAGTTAGAACGGGGGGCCGAGCAGTACTTC. The chain combines TRBV10-3 with TRBJ2-7; D perhaps matches TRBD2 (7 bases). The V end was cut by 1 base, the J end by 6 bases, with 13 bases between. Looked up from germline, CDR1 is ENHRY and CDR2 is SYGVKD. This CDR3 has 14 amino acids.

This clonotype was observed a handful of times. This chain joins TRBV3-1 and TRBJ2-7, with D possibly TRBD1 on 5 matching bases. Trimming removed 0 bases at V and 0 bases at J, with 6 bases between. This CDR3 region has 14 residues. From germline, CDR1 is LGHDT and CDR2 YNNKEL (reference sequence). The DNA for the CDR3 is TGTGCCAGCAGCCAAGACCAGGGCTCCTACGAGCAGTACTTC. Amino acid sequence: CASSQDQGSYEQYF.

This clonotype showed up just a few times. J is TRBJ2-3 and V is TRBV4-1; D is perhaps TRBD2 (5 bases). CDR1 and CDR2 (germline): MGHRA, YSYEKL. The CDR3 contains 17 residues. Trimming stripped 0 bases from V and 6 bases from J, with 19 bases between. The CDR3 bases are TGCGCCAGCAGCCAAGAGGCGGGTCCTACACCCTTGGATACGCAGTATTTT. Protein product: CASSQEAGPTPLDTQYF.

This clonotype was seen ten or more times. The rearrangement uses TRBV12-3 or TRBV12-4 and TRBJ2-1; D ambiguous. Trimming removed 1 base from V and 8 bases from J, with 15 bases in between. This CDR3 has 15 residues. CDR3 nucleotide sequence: TGTGCCAGCAGTTTAGGTCACCCCCCCGAGCATGAGCAGTTCTTC. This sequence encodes CASSLGHPPEHEQFF.

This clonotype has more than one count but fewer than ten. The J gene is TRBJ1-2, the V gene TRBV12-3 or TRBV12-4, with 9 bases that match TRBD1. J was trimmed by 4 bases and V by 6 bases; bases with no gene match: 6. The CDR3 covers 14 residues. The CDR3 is CASRRQGESYGYTF. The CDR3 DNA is TGTGCCAGCAGGCGACAGGGGGAATCCTATGGCTACACCTTC.

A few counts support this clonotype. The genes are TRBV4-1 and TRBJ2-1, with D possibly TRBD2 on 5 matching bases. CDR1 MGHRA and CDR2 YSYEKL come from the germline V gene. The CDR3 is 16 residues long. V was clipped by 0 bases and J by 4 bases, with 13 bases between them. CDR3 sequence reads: CASSQDGLEGYNEQFF. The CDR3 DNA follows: TGCGCCAGCAGCCAAGATGGGTTAGAGGGTTACAATGAGCAGTTCTTC.